The rows below give T cell receptor beta chains drawn from one sample of a study of regulatory T cells in long-lasting Graves disease. TCRdb reprocessed the multiplex PCR reads with MiXCR, giving one entry per CDR3 protein. The sample holds 300,000 to 400,000 distinct CDR3 sequences, 15% to 18% seen once. This material consisted of peripheral blood mononuclear cells (PBMCs), taken at new diagnosis, from a patient treated with antithyroid drugs. These receptors were taken from a female donor with Graves disease. Both conserved end residues are trimmed from each CDR3. The D gene is left open where the match is weak.

ASSIHRQGHTEAF | TRBV19 | TRBD1
ASSQAETGRNTEAF | TRBV4-1 | NA
SVGTGGAGELF | TRBV29-1 | TRBD1
ASSFEGNTEAF | TRBV7-9 | NA
ASTQKGAGADTQY | TRBV27 | TRBD1
ASSPSGPPVPNTGELF | TRBV6-2/TRBV6-3 | NA
ASSPGLAGYNGQF | TRBV5-1 | TRBD2
ASSLPTGDGYT | TRBV11-3 | TRBD1
ASSLNGPRGGTEAF | TRBV5-1 | NA
ASSTGGGGSGELF | TRBV27 | TRBD2